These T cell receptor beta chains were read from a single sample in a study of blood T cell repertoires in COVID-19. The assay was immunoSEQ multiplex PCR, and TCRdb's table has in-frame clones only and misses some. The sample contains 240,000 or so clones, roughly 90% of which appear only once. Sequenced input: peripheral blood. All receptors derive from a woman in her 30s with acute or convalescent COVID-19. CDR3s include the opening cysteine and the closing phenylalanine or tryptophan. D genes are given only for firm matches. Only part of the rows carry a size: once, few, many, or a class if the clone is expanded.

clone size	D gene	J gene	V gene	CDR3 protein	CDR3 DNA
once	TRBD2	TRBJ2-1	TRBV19	CASSLGRLAGAGNEQFF	TGTGCCAGTAGTTTAGGACGTCTAGCGGGAGCAGGTAATGAGCAGTTCTTC
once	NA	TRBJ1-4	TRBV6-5	CASGLMGEKLFF	TGTGCCAGCGGACTGATGGGGGAAAAACTGTTTTTT
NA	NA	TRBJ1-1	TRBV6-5	CASSYPSRVGEAFF	TGTGCCAGCAGTTACCCCTCGAGAGTTGGTGAAGCTTTCTTT
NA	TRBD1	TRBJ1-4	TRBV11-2	CASSHRDSSNEKLFF	TGTGCCAGCAGCCATCGGGACAGCTCTAATGAAAAACTGTTTTTT
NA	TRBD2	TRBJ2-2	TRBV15	CATSKRLAGYTGELFF	TGTGCCACCAGCAAAAGACTAGCGGGTTACACCGGGGAGCTGTTTTTT
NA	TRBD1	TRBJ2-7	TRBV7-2	CASSLHRTGSHEQYF	TGTGCCAGCAGCCTCCATCGGACAGGCAGCCACGAGCAGTACTTC
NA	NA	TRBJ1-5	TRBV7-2	CASSLIGGFGQPQHF	TGTGCCAGCAGCTTAATAGGAGGGTTTGGTCAGCCCCAGCATTTT
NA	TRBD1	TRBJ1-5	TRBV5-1	CASSLGQGAQPQHF	TGCGCCAGCAGCTTGGGTCAGGGGGCTCAGCCCCAGCATTTT
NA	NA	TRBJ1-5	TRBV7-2	CASSLESRNQPQHF	TGTGCCAGCAGCTTAGAGAGTCGTAATCAGCCCCAGCATTTT
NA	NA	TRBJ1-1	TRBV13	CASSPGGRWNTEAFF	TGTGCCAGCAGCCCCGGAGGCAGATGGAACACTGAAGCTTTCTTT
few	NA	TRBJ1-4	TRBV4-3	CASSRVVEGWGEKLFF	TGCGCCAGCAGCCGGGTCGTTGAGGGTTGGGGTGAAAAACTGTTTTTT
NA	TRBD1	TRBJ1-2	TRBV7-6	CASSLTDRAYGYTF	TGTGCCAGCAGCTTAACCGACAGGGCCTATGGCTACACCTTC
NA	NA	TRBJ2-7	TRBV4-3	CASSRADRNYEQYF	TGCGCCAGCAGCCGGGCCGACAGGAATTACGAGCAGTACTTC
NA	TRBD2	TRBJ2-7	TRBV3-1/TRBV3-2	CASSQDLKELAGLRSSYEQYF	TGTGCCAGCAGCCAAGACCTTAAGGAACTAGCGGGCCTTCGAAGCTCCTACGAGCAGTACTTC
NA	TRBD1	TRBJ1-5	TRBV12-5	CASGLAGGQPQHF	TGTGCTAGTGGTTTGGCAGGGGGGCAGCCCCAGCATTTT
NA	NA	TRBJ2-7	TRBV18	CASSPKNSLTYNAYEQYF	TGTGCCAGCTCACCAAAAAACTCTTTGACATACAATGCCTACGAGCAGTACTTC
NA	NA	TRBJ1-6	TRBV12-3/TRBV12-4	CARATGNNSPLHF	TGTGCGAGAGCCACAGGGAATAATTCACCCCTCCACTTT
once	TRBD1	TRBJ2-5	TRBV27	CATSWQGARETQYF	TGTGCCACATCCTGGCAGGGGGCTCGAGAGACCCAGTACTTC
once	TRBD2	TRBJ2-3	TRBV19	CASRTLAGGPQDTQYF	TGTGCCAGTAGAACTCTAGCGGGAGGGCCACAAGATACGCAGTATTTT
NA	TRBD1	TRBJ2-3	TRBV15	CATSRRTGTDTQYF	TGTGCCACCAGCAGACGGACAGGGACAGATACGCAGTATTTT
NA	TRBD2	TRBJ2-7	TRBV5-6	CASSSATSGRAVSYEQYF	TGTGCCAGCAGCTCGGCGACTAGCGGGAGGGCCGTGTCCTACGAGCAGTACTTC
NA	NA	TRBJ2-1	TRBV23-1	CASSHPGRRSYNEQFF	TGCGCCAGCAGTCATCCGGGGAGGCGCTCCTACAATGAGCAATTCTTC
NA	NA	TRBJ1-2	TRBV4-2	CASSQGTFYGYTF	TGTGCCAGCAGCCAAGGAACATTCTATGGCTACACCTTC
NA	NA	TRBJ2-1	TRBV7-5	CARSPRGTSGSDNEQFF	TGTGCCAGAAGCCCAAGAGGTACTAGCGGGAGCGACAATGAGCAGTTCTTC
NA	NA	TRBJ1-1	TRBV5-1	CASSLAPGNTEAFF	TGCGCCAGCAGCTTGGCTCCGGGGAACACTGAAGCTTTCTTT
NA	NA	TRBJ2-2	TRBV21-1	CASSKVLAGGCTGELFF	TGTGCCAGCAGCAAAGTGCTAGCGGGAGGTTGCACCGGGGAGCTGTTTTTT
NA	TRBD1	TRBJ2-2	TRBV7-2	CASSFGQGAALGRREELFF	TGTGCCAGCAGCTTCGGACAGGGGGCGGCCCTGGGCCGTCGGGAGGAGCTGTTTTTT
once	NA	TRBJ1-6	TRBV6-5	CASSFMRLSSPLHF	TGTGCCAGCAGTTTCATGCGCCTTAGTTCACCCCTCCACTTT
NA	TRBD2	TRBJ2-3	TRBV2	CASRGEGSGSTDTQYF	TGTGCCAGCAGGGGGGAGGGTAGCGGGAGCACAGATACGCAGTATTTT
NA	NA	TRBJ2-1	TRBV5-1	CASTLEGLSYNEQFF	TGCGCCAGCACCTTAGAGGGACTGAGTTACAATGAGCAGTTCTTC
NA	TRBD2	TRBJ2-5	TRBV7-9	CASSSTSDRETQYF	TGTGCCAGCAGCTCGACTAGCGATAGGGAGACCCAGTACTTC
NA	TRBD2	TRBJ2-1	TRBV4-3	CASSPGLANNEQFF	TGCGCCAGCAGCCCGGGACTAGCGAACAATGAGCAGTTCTTC
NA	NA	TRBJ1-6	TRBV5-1	CASSLAEGGSPLHF	TGCGCCAGCAGCTTGGCTGAAGGGGGTTCACCCCTCCACTTT
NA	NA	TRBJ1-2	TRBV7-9	CASSRGTGELAYYGYTF	TGTGCCAGCAGCCGAGGAACGGGAGAGTTGGCCTATTACGGCTACACCTTC
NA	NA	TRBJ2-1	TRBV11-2	CASSPTSLTYNEQFF	TGTGCCAGCAGCCCCACTAGTCTTACCTACAATGAGCAGTTCTTC
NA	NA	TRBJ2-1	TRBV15	CATSRLAPRSSYNEQFF	TGTGCCACCAGCAGACTAGCGCCAAGGAGCTCCTACAATGAGCAGTTCTTC
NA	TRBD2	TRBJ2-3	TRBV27	CASSLTGLANTDTQYF	TGTGCCAGCAGTTTAACCGGACTAGCGAACACAGATACGCAGTATTTT
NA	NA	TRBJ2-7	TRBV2	CASIGVRSRWYF	TGTGCCAGCATCGGGGTCCGGAGCAGGTGGTACTTC
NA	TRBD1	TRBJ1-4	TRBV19	CASRPTGGIEKLFF	TGTGCCAGTAGACCGACAGGGGGGATTGAAAAACTGTTTTTT
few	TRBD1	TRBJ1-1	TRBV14	CASSQLGQVNTEAFF	TGTGCCAGCAGCCAACTGGGACAGGTGAACACTGAAGCTTTCTTT
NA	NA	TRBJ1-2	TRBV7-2	CASSLGPRQRRGYTF	TGTGCCAGCAGCTTAGGACCCCGACAGAGACGTGGCTACACCTTC
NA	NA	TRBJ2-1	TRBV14	CASSQAPGLYNEQFF	TGTGCCAGCAGCCAAGCCCCGGGACTGTACAATGAGCAGTTCTTC
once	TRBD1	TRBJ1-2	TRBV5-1	CASSQRDRSNYGYTF	TGCGCCAGCAGTCAACGGGACAGATCTAACTATGGCTACACCTTC
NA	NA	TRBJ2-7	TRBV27	CASSRSQVLTYEQYF	TGTGCCAGCAGTCGCTCCCAGGTTCTTACCTACGAGCAGTACTTC
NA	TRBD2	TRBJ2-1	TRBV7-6	CASSQPPRGSPYNEQFF	TGTGCCAGCAGCCAACCCCCGCGGGGGAGCCCCTACAATGAGCAGTTCTTC
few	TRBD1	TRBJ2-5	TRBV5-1	CASSRTGSLETQYF	TGCGCCAGCAGTAGGACAGGGTCCCTGGAGACCCAGTACTTC
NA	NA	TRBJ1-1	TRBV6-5	CASSYPSGTEAFF	TGTGCCAGCAGTTACCCTTCCGGCACTGAAGCTTTCTTT
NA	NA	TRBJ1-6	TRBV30	CACDHRAIAVNYNSPLHF	TGTGCCTGTGACCACAGGGCCATAGCCGTCAACTATAATTCACCCCTCCACTTT
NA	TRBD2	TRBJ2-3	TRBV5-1	CASSLAASGSGADTQYF	TGCGCCAGCAGCTTGGCCGCTAGCGGGAGTGGAGCAGATACGCAGTATTTT
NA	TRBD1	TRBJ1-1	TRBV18	CASSPKQGEAFF	TGTGCCAGCTCACCTAAACAGGGGGAAGCTTTCTTT
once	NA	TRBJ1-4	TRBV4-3	CASSQADRQNEKLFF	TGCGCCAGCAGCCAAGCGGACAGACAAAATGAAAAACTGTTTTTT
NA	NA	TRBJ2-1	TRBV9	CASSRGWVDNEQFF	TGTGCCAGTTCTCGGGGGTGGGTGGACAATGAGCAGTTCTTC
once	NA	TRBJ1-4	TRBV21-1	CASDHRDRGIKANEKLFF	TGTGCCAGCGACCACCGGGACAGGGGTATTAAGGCTAATGAAAAACTGTTTTTT
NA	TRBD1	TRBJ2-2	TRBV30	CAWSVGTVTGELFF	TGTGCCTGGAGTGTAGGGACAGTCACCGGGGAGCTGTTTTTT